The 15 T cell receptor beta chains listed next were all sequenced from one sample in a study of blood T cells in healthy people across ages. A second 7 to 11 cycle PCR used barcoded and J-beta primers. Using its own MiXCR run on the 5' RACE reads, TCRdb lists one record per CDR3 protein. The repertoire has 890,000 or so distinct CDR3 sequences, under 80% of them found once; the top ten carry 28%. The sample consisted of blood. The receptor source for this set is a man aged 25-45 years in good health.

The V and J genes are TRBV9 and TRBJ2-7; 8 bases match TRBD2. The CDR3 is 13 residues long. After removal of 6 bases from V and 7 bases from J, the junction contained 9 bases not matched to a gene. The germline V gene has CDR1 SGDLS and CDR2 YYNGEE. The CDR3 region has the DNA TGTGCCAGCAACCCAGCGGGGGTGGGGGAGCAGTACTTC. Translation gives CASNPAGVGEQYF.

The table lists this clonotype with a few counts. The rearrangement links TRBV2 to TRBJ2-7; 7 bases match TRBD1. CDR3 length equals 14 residues. V gave up 6 bases and J gave up 3 bases; unmatched junction bases: 8. Germline lookup yields CDR1 SNHLY and CDR2 FYNNEI. Here the CDR3 DNA reads TGTGCCAGCAGCACCGGACAGGCGGGCTACGAGCAGTACTTC. Protein sequence: CASSTGQAGYEQYF.

The rearrangement links TRBV7-2 to TRBJ2-5, with D possibly matching TRBD2 (6 bases). The CDR3 runs 12 residues. Trimming stripped 8 bases from V and 5 bases from J, with 12 bases between. The germline V gene has CDR1 SGHTA and CDR2 FQGNSA. The chain's CDR3 is CASVRGWETQYF. The CDR3, as DNA: TGTGCCAGCGTACGGGGGTGGGAGACCCAGTACTTC. Complete variable domain (other parts from reference TRBV7-2 and TRBJ2-5): GAGVSQSPSNKVTEKGKDVELRCDPISGHTALYWYRQSLGQGLEFLIYFQGNSAPDKSGLPSDRFSAERTGGSVSTLTIQRTQQEDSAVYLCASVRGWETQYFGPGTRLLVL.

The CDR3 nucleotides are TGCAGCGTTCAAGCCTTGGTCACAGATACGCAGTATTTT. Its translation is CSVQALVTDTQYF. The V and J genes are TRBV29-1 and TRBJ2-3; D is undetermined. Germline values: CDR1 SQVTM, CDR2 ANQGSEA. V was trimmed by 5 bases and J by 2 bases, leaving 11 bases between them. The CDR3 consists of 13 residues.

V usage is TRBV7-9 and J usage is TRBJ2-7, with D possibly being TRBD2 (5 bases). This CDR3 contains 14 residues. Deletions cut 5 bases from V and 7 bases from J, with 18 bases between. Germline CDR1 SEHNR, CDR2 FQNEAQ (reference sequence). CDR3 in amino acids: CASSAGSPGVEQYF. The CDR3 bases are TGTGCCAGCAGCGCGGGCAGTCCCGGTGTGGAGCAGTACTTC.

V is TRBV27 and J is TRBJ2-5, with D tentatively TRBD2 (6 bases). The CDR3 runs 15 residues. The germline gives CDR1 MNHEY, CDR2 SMNVEV (reference sequence). V was clipped by 8 bases and J by 1 base, with 17 bases between them. As DNA, the CDR3 is TGTGCCAGCCCGGGGGTAGGGCTAATCCAAGAGACCCAGTACTTC. Translation: CASPGVGLIQETQYF.

The J gene is TRBJ2-5, the V gene TRBV10-3; 8 nucleotides align to TRBD2. Germline CDR1 is ENHRY and CDR2 is SYGVKD. J was trimmed by 2 bases and V by 0 bases; bases with no gene match: 11. The CDR3 covers 18 residues. The CDR3, as DNA: TGTGCCATCAGTGAGTCTTTCCAACTAGCGGTTAGTCAAGAGACCCAGTACTTC. Its protein product is CAISESFQLAVSQETQYF.

The chain joins TRBV6-5 to TRBJ2-3, with D perhaps assigned TRBD1 or TRBD2 (5 bases each). The V gene lost 2 bases and the J gene lost 0 bases, with 9 bases spanning the gap. The germline CDR1 and CDR2 sequences are MNHEY and SVGAGI. The CDR3 spans 15 residues. This chain's CDR3 is CASSYGDPSTDTQYF. The CDR3 DNA is TGTGCCAGCAGTTACGGGGACCCTAGCACAGATACGCAGTATTTT.

The rearrangement links TRBV5-1 to TRBJ2-5; D is uncertain. The end of the DNA fits TRBJ2-7 better, so the J call may be wrong. The CDR3 is 14 residues long. Germline V lookup: CDR1 SGHRS, CDR2 YFSETQ. The CDR3 loop reads CASSADGSYYEQYF. CDR3 in DNA: TGCGCCAGCAGCGCGGACGGGTCCTACTACGAGCAGTACTTC.

DNA of the CDR3: TGTGCCAGCAGCCAGGACAGTCCCGCCGGCGGCTACACCTTC. Protein product: CASSQDSPAGGYTF. The chain carries TRBV7-9 and TRBJ1-2; D is perhaps TRBD1 (6 bases). CDR3 length equals 14 residues. Germline V CDR1 and CDR2: SEHNR, FQNEAQ (reference sequence). With 5 bases removed from V and 8 bases from J, the gap between germline ends came to 18 bases.

This clonotype was picked up one time. The V and J genes are TRBV12-3 or TRBV12-4 and TRBJ2-5, with TRBD1 as a possible D gene (5 bases). The germline V and J ends were trimmed by 6 bases and 1 base, with 12 bases remaining between them. The CDR3 runs to 14 residues. The DNA of the CDR3 is TGTGCCAGCAGCACAACAGGTATCCAAGAGACCCAGTACTTC. It encodes CASSTTGIQETQYF.

The rearrangement joins TRBV4-3 to TRBJ2-5, with D possibly matching TRBD2 (7 bases). This CDR3 is built from 16 residues. The V end lost 0 bases, the J end lost 11 bases, and 22 bases lay between the germline ends. Per the germline V gene, CDR1 is LGHNA and CDR2 is YSLEER. The CDR3 DNA sequence: TGCGCCAGCAGCCAAGATACCATAGGGGGGGCAGGAGAGCAGTACTTC. It yields the protein CASSQDTIGGAGEQYF.

The chain recombines TRBV7-8 with TRBJ2-1, with no clear D. Trimming left V 3 bases short and J 8 bases short, with 17 bases between. Germline loops: CDR1 SGHVS, CDR2 FQNEAQ. This CDR3 has 15 amino acids. CDR3 DNA sequence: TGTGCCAGCAGCTTTAGCACAGCACCCTGGTATGAGCAGTTCTTC. It encodes CASSFSTAPWYEQFF.

This clonotype was picked up one time. This chain joins TRBV10-3 and TRBJ2-6; 12 bases are a match to TRBD2. V lost 10 bases to trimming and J lost 0 bases; unmatched junction nucleotides: 7. The germline CDR1 and CDR2 sequences are ENHRY and SYGVKD. CDR3 length: 17 residues. The DNA for the CDR3 is TGTGCCACCAAGGGACTAGCGGGTCTCTCTGGGGCCAACGTCCTGACTTTC. Its protein is CATKGLAGLSGANVLTF.

This sequence joins TRBV5-6 and TRBJ1-5; no reliable D call. The CDR3 covers 18 residues. The V gene's germline CDR1 is SGHDT and CDR2 YYEEEE. The ends were cut back, 4 bases at V and 0 bases at J, with 20 bases in the middle. CDR3 DNA sequence: TGTGCCAGCAGCAAGAAACCCGGCAGCCAGTATAGCAATCAGCCCCAGCATTTT. Translation: CASSKKPGSQYSNQPQHF. Filled out from reference TRBV5-6 and TRBJ1-5, the complete variable domain reads DAGVTQSPTHLIKTRGQQVTLRCSPKSGHDTVSWYQQALGQGPQFIFQYYEEEERQRGNFPDRFSGHQFPNYSSELNVNALLLGDSALYLCASSKKPGSQYSNQPQHFGDGTRLSIL.